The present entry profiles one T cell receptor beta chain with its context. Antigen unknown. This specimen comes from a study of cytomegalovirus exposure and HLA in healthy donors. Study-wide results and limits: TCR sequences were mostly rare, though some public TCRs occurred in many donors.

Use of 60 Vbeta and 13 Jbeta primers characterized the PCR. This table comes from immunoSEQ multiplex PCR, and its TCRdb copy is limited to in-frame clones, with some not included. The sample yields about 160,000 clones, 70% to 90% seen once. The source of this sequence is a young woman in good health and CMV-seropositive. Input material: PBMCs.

CDR3 region: CASTMVPGGTEAFF. The DNA for the CDR3 is TGTGCCAGTACCATGGTTCCAGGGGGGACTGAAGCTTTCTTT. The chain links TRBV19 to TRBJ1-1, with TRBD1 identical over 7 bases. Germline trimming cut 7 bases from V and 5 bases from J; bases unmatched to any gene: 10. Germline CDR1 is LNHDA and CDR2 is SQIVND (reference sequence). This CDR3 region has 14 residues.